The 27 T cell receptor beta chains given below trace back to one sample, sequenced in a study of blood T cell repertoires in COVID-19. Sequenced by immunoSEQ multiplex PCR; TCRdb stores in-frame clones only, minus some. The sample yields 25,000 to 35,000 clones, 85% seen once. The sequenced material came from peripheral blood. The receptors derive from a human donor in a cohort sampled during active COVID-19.

This chain uses TRBV27 with TRBJ2-1, with D possibly being TRBD1 (6 bases). The V gene lost 4 bases and the J gene lost 4 bases, with 17 bases spanning the gap. This CDR3 comprises 16 residues. CDR1 MNHEY and CDR2 SMNVEV come from the germline V gene (reference sequence). CDR3 DNA sequence: TGTGCCAGCAGTTCGCCGGGACACAGGTTTTACAATGAGCAGTTCTTC. This gives the protein CASSSPGHRFYNEQFF.

The chain combines TRBV19 with TRBJ2-6; D is ambiguous. V lost 1 base to trimming and J lost 2 bases, with 6 bases between them. In germline, CDR1 is LNHDA, CDR2 SQIVND (reference sequence). The length of the CDR3 is 15 residues. CDR3 amino acids: CASSIAPAGANVLTF. CDR3 nucleotides: TGTGCCAGTAGTATAGCGCCAGCTGGGGCCAACGTCCTGACTTTC.

The J gene is TRBJ2-5, the V gene TRBV15; D possibly corresponds to TRBD1 (5 bases). V was clipped by 1 base and J by 5 bases, with 14 bases between them. This CDR3 contains 15 residues. Germline assignment: CDR1 LNHNV and CDR2 YYDKDF (reference sequence). The CDR3 nucleotides read TGTGCCACCAGCAGAGGTCAAGGGGCAGGGGAGACCCAGTACTTC. This translates into CATSRGQGAGETQYF.

The V gene is TRBV7-2, the J gene TRBJ1-1, with D tentatively TRBD1 (5 bases). V gave up 0 bases and J gave up 6 bases, with 11 bases separating them. The CDR3 contains 14 residues. Germline V gene sequence: CDR1 SGHTA, CDR2 FQGNSA. The CDR3 is CASSLALRGAEAFF. For the CDR3, the DNA is TGTGCCAGCAGCTTAGCTCTTAGGGGCGCTGAAGCTTTCTTT. The full variable domain, in which reference TRBV7-2 and TRBJ1-1 provide the parts outside the CDR3, is GAGVSQSPSNKVTEKGKDVELRCDPISGHTALYWYRQSLGQGLEFLIYFQGNSAPDKSGLPSDRFSAERTGGSVSTLTIQRTQQEDSAVYLCASSLALRGAEAFFGQGTRLTVV.

This chain links TRBV14 with TRBJ1-2, with 10 bases identical to TRBD1. Germline-derived CDR1 and CDR2 are SGHDN and FVKESK. V gave up 6 bases and J gave up 3 bases; unmatched junction bases: 10. The CDR3 consists of 16 residues. In DNA, the CDR3 is TGTGCCAGCAGTCCATACCCGGGACAGGGGCACTATGGCTACACCTTC. Translating gives CASSPYPGQGHYGYTF.

This chain joins TRBV10-1 and TRBJ2-3, with TRBD2 matching over 12 bases. Trimming took 5 bases from V and 8 from J; bases not matched to a gene: 14. Germline V gene sequence: CDR1 WNHNN, CDR2 SYGVQD (reference sequence). This CDR3 region has 17 residues. The CDR3 is CASSPDWTSGAPGTQYF. The CDR3 DNA follows: TGCGCCAGCAGTCCTGATTGGACTAGCGGGGCCCCGGGTACGCAGTATTTT.

The chain couples TRBV7-9 to TRBJ2-3; 12 bases map to TRBD2. V was clipped by 5 bases and J by 3 bases; unmatched bases: 3. The CDR3 length is 15 residues. CDR1 is SEHNR and CDR2 is FQNEAQ in the germline V gene (reference sequence). This chain's CDR3 is CASSTGLAGTDTQYF. The CDR3 region has the DNA TGTGCCAGCAGCACGGGACTAGCGGGTACAGATACGCAGTATTTT.

V usage is TRBV2 and J usage is TRBJ2-7; TRBD1 matches at 7 bases. Germline loops: CDR1 SNHLY, CDR2 FYNNEI. Germline trimming cut 6 bases from V and 2 bases from J; bases unmatched to any gene: 4. The length of the CDR3 is 13 residues. CDR3 region: CASSGQAPYEQYF. The CDR3 coding sequence is TGTGCCAGCAGCGGACAGGCCCCCTACGAGCAGTACTTC.

This CDR3 is CASSHGTVVSGELFF. The DNA for the CDR3 is TGTGCCAGCAGCCACGGGACAGTTGTATCCGGGGAGCTGTTTTTT. This chain connects TRBV6-6 to TRBJ2-2; 7 positions agree with TRBD1. The CDR3 extends over 15 amino acids. The V gene end was trimmed by 6 bases and the J gene end by 6 bases; junction bases not matched to a gene: 10. Germline V gives CDR1 MNHNY, CDR2 SVGAGI (reference sequence).

The V gene is TRBV30, the J gene TRBJ1-2, with 7 bases that match TRBD1. V lost 2 bases and J lost 8; bases outside the gene matches: 11. The CDR3 loop spans 14 amino acids. Germline V CDR1 and CDR2: GTSNPN, SVGIG (reference sequence). CDR3 residues: CAWSYGTVAKGYTF. For the CDR3, the DNA is TGTGCCTGGAGTTACGGGACAGTGGCGAAAGGCTACACCTTC.

This chain connects TRBV5-4 to TRBJ1-2, with 8 bases that match TRBD1. Germline V CDR1 and CDR2: SGHNT, YYREEE (reference sequence). V shed 10 bases, J shed 9 bases, and the junction held 14 bases outside the gene matches. The CDR3 length is 13 residues. The CDR3: CAGQGRAMGSYTF. As DNA, the CDR3 is TGTGCCGGACAGGGTCGGGCTATGGGGAGCTACACCTTC.

CDR3 nucleotides: TGTGCCAGCAGCGTTTCAACCGGGACAGTCGACGAGCAGTACTTC. This codes for CASSVSTGTVDEQYF. The rearrangement uses TRBV9 and TRBJ2-7; 7 nucleotides agree with TRBD1. The ends lost 2 bases at V and 5 bases at J; junction bases unmatched: 10. CDR3 length equals 15 residues. Germline CDR1 and CDR2: SGDLS and YYNGEE.

The CDR3 coding sequence is TGTGCCAGCAGCACTGACAGGCGCCAAGAGACCCAGTACTTC. Translating gives CASSTDRRQETQYF. This sequence joins TRBV5-4 and TRBJ2-5; TRBD1 is a possible D gene (6 bases). This CDR3 has 14 residues. Germline CDR1 reads SGHNT; CDR2 reads YYREEE (reference sequence). The V gene lost 4 bases and the J gene lost 1 base, with 11 bases spanning the gap.

The rearrangement uses TRBV18 and TRBJ1-1, with no clear D. V lost 2 bases to trimming and J lost 1 base, with 8 bases between them. Germline V gives CDR1 KGHSH, CDR2 LQKENI. The CDR3 consists of 14 residues. The CDR3: CASSPKGGNTEAFF. Here the CDR3 DNA reads TGTGCCAGCTCACCAAAGGGAGGGAACACTGAAGCTTTCTTT. The entire variable domain, with the rest obtained from reference TRBV18 and TRBJ1-1, is as follows: NAGVMQNPRHLVRRRGQEARLRCSPMKGHSHVYWYRQLPEEGLKFMVYLQKENIIDESGMPKERFSAEFPKEGPSILRIQQVVRGDSAAYFCASSPKGGNTEAFFGQGTRLTVV.

The rearrangement joins TRBV19 to TRBJ2-7; 7 positions agree with TRBD2. Germline loops: CDR1 LNHDA, CDR2 SQIVND (reference sequence). This CDR3 spans 15 amino acids. After removal of 3 bases from V and 3 bases from J, the junction contained 8 bases not matched to a gene. The CDR3 sequence: CASSMGEGPYYEQYF. The CDR3 region has the DNA TGTGCCAGTAGTATGGGGGAGGGACCATACTACGAGCAGTACTTC. The variable domain in full, completed from reference TRBV19 and TRBJ2-7, reads DGGITQSPKYLFRKEGQNVTLSCEQNLNHDAMYWYRQDPGQGLRLIYYSQIVNDFQKGDIAEGYSVSREKKESFPLTVTSAQKNPTAFYLCASSMGEGPYYEQYFGPGTRLTVT.

J is TRBJ2-5 and V is TRBV11-3; 10 bases fit TRBD1. Germline lookup yields CDR1 SGHNT and CDR2 YENEEA. Trimming at V came to 0 bases and at J to 3 bases, leaving 7 bases not matched to a gene. The CDR3 is made up of 17 amino acids. The CDR3 coding sequence is TGTGCCAGCAGCTTAGATCGTAACGGACAGGGGGAAGAGACCCAGTACTTC. This codes for CASSLDRNGQGEETQYF.

This sequence joins TRBV11-3 and TRBJ2-7; maybe TRBD1 (5 bases). The germline gives CDR1 SGHNT, CDR2 YENEEA. Trimming took off 6 bases at V and 2 bases at J, with 11 bases between the two ends. CDR3 length: 13 residues. CDR3 bases: TGTGCCAGCAGGCCGACAGCAGCCTACGAGCAGTACTTC. Protein: CASRPTAAYEQYF.

This sequence joins TRBV24-1 and TRBJ2-1, with TRBD1 identical over 7 bases. In germline, CDR1 is KGHDR, CDR2 SFDVKD. CDR3 length equals 15 residues. Trimming cost V 7 bases and J 0 bases; bases outside gene matches: 5. The CDR3 sequence: CATRGQSRSYNEQFF. CDR3 DNA: TGTGCCACCAGGGGACAGAGCCGCTCCTACAATGAGCAGTTCTTC.

V is TRBV7-2 and J is TRBJ1-4, with no clear D. The CDR3 sequence is 14 residues long. Germline V CDR1 and CDR2: SGHTA, FQGNSA. V lost 2 bases, J lost 7 bases, and 11 bases lay in between. The chain's CDR3 is CASSLSRLPEKLFF. The DNA for the CDR3 is TGTGCCAGCAGCTTAAGCAGGCTACCTGAAAAACTGTTTTTT.

Here the CDR3 reads CASSSLLRGGVEKLFF. Here the CDR3 DNA reads TGTGCCAGCAGTTCCCTTTTGCGGGGAGGAGTTGAAAAACTGTTTTTT. This chain links TRBV28 with TRBJ1-4; D unresolved. V was clipped by 4 bases and J by 7 bases, with 19 bases between them. In germline, CDR1 is MDHEN, CDR2 SYDVKM. The CDR3 contains 16 residues.

The chain joins TRBV5-1 to TRBJ1-4; TRBD1 is a possible D gene (5 bases). Germline values: CDR1 SGHRS, CDR2 YFSETQ. This CDR3 spans 14 amino acids. Trimming left V 3 bases short and J 5 bases short, with 11 bases between. The CDR3 reads CASSSPGYNEKLFF. The CDR3 DNA is TGCGCCAGCAGCTCACCAGGGTACAATGAAAAACTGTTTTTT.

The chain employs TRBV6-5 and TRBJ2-5, with TRBD1 matching 11 bases. Germline CDR1 MNHEY, CDR2 SVGAGI. The CDR3 runs to 15 residues. V lost 8 bases to trimming and J lost 2 bases; unmatched junction nucleotides: 7. The CDR3 loop reads CASRRTGGGQETQYF. In DNA, the CDR3 is TGTGCCAGCCGGAGGACAGGGGGCGGACAAGAGACCCAGTACTTC.

The CDR3 region is CASSSTGTREQYF. CDR3 bases: TGTGCCAGCAGCTCCACCGGGACTCGGGAGCAGTACTTC. V and J are TRBV9 and TRBJ2-7; D might be TRBD2 (6 bases). CDR1 SGDLS and CDR2 YYNGEE come from the germline V gene. V was shortened by 4 bases and J by 7 bases, with 15 bases between the two germline ends. The CDR3 runs to 13 residues. The variable domain in full, with the rest retrieved from reference TRBV9 and TRBJ2-7, is DSGVTQTPKHLITATGQRVTLRCSPRSGDLSVYWYQQSLDQGLQFLIQYYNGEERAKGNILERFSAQQFPDLHSELNLSSLELGDSALYFCASSSTGTREQYFGPGTRLTVT.

The chain has TRBV7-9 and TRBJ1-3; D is uncertain. Looked up from germline, CDR1 is SEHNR and CDR2 is FQNEAQ (reference sequence). Deletions cut 6 bases from V and 0 bases from J, with 12 bases between. The CDR3 totals 15 residues. The DNA for the CDR3 is TGTGCCAGCAGTCGCACAGCATCCTCTGGAAACACCATATATTTT. Protein: CASSRTASSGNTIYF.

This clone was seen just once. CDR3 in amino acids: CASSIPLKGGKGQPQHF. The CDR3 nucleotides read TGTGCCAGTAGTATACCCCTAAAAGGGGGAAAAGGTCAGCCCCAGCATTTT. J is TRBJ1-5 and V is TRBV19; D is perhaps TRBD1 (6 bases). The CDR3 sequence is 17 residues long. V dropped 2 bases and J dropped 6 bases, with 20 bases sitting between them. The germline V gene encodes CDR1 LNHDA and CDR2 SQIVND (reference sequence).

The chain employs TRBV6-1 and TRBJ2-2, with D possibly TRBD2 on 6 matching bases. Germline V gene lookup returns CDR1 MNHNS and CDR2 SASEGT. The CDR3 sequence is 14 residues long. V was trimmed by 2 bases and J by 6 bases, leaving 10 bases between them. CDR3 coding DNA: TGTGCCAGCAGTGAACATGGAGGGGCCGGGGAGCTGTTTTTT. This encodes CASSEHGGAGELFF.

J is TRBJ1-1 and V is TRBV11-3; D might be TRBD1 (6 bases). This CDR3 has 16 residues. The V end lost 2 bases, the J end lost 3 bases, and 16 bases lay between the germline ends. Germline V lookup: CDR1 SGHNT, CDR2 YENEEA. DNA of the CDR3: TGTGCCAGCAGCTTACCTTTGGACAGTTTTTACACTGAAGCTTTCTTT. Encoded protein: CASSLPLDSFYTEAFF.